This T cell receptor (beta chain) emerged from a study of PD-L1 blockade in urothelial cancer. Sequencing was performed with immunoSEQ multiplex PCR; in TCRdb, only in-frame clones are kept and a portion is missing. The repertoire holds some 120,000 clones, with around 89% as singletons. Trimming took 5 bases from V and 5 from J; bases not matched to a gene: 11. The CDR3 covers 16 residues. CDR1 is SGDLS, CDR2 YYNGEE, per germline. Described time point: peripheral blood 6 weeks after treatment start. The source material was PBMCs, sampled around atezolizumab (anti-PD-L1) treatment. This clonotype was sampled from a man between 60 and 75 years old with urothelial cancer. This sequence joins TRBV9 and TRBJ2-3; the match to TRBD1 covers 10 bases. CDR3: CASSDETGGAGDTQYF. The CDR3 nucleotides are TGTGCCAGCAGTGATGAGACAGGGGGCGCTGGAGATACGCAGTATTTT.